In this sample, the clone carrying this T cell receptor (beta chain) turned up many times. The antigen is unknown. It was with unique molecular identifiers that the TCRbeta library was prepared. From the PCR reads, TCRdb called clonotypes with MiXCR, one entry per CDR3 protein. The repertoire holds around 600,000 distinct CDR3 sequences, with 23% as singletons. The data were obtained in a study of T-cell reconstitution after alpha-beta-depleted transplantation in children. Trimming at V came to 4 bases and at J to 8 bases, leaving 9 bases not matched to a gene. The CDR3 runs 16 residues. Germline V lookup: CDR1 SGHRS, CDR2 YFSETQ. Study-wide results and limits: T-cell numbers and diversity one year post-transplant derived largely from freshly generated T cells. Several hundred graft clones that had expanded were reportedly the source of alpha-beta T cells about two months after transplant. Diversity of TCRbeta at day 60 was high in some patients, arising from surviving recipient T cells and thymic progenitors.

The sample was PBMCs, mostly from graft donor cells, taken 360 days after TCRalphabeta/CD19-depleted stem cell transplant. The V and J genes are TRBV5-1 and TRBJ2-1; 13 nucleotides line up with TRBD2. The origin of this receptor is a boy under three years old who had a stem cell transplant for acute myeloid leukemia, so the T cells may come from the graft donor. CDR3 residues: CASSGSTSGGADEQFF. In DNA form, the CDR3 reads TGCGCCAGCAGCGGTAGCACTAGCGGGGGGGCAGATGAGCAGTTCTTC.